A single count supports the clone carrying this TCR beta chain. The antigen is undetermined. The junction differs from germline at one of its ends, possibly a read error. CDR1 and CDR2 (germline): SGHDT, YYEEEE. CDR3 length: 14 residues. TCRbeta libraries were built with three rounds of nested PCR, modified from ARM-PCR. One entry per CDR3 protein results from TCRdb running MiXCR on the multiplex PCR reads. The sample has 75,000 to 80,000 distinct CDR3 sequences; less than 85% are singletons. This sample's RNA came from whole unsorted tissue. Distant lung tissue was collected more than 3 cm away from the tumor edge. The sample comes from a study of tumor and adjacent non-tumor tissue in lung cancer. Study as a whole: Histology: 12 adenocarcinoma, a couple of squamous cell carcinoma, 1 small cell lung cancer. Broader study findings: Top 100 clones took a larger repertoire share in normal lung.

The sequence was obtained from a man between 65 and 85 years old with non-small cell lung cancer. The sequenced material came from distant non-tumor lung tissue. The V and J genes are TRBV5-6 and TRBJ2-7, with a possible D match to TRBD1 (5 bases). The CDR3 sequence is CVSSLGADYYEQYF. The CDR3, as DNA: TGTGTCAGCAGTTTAGGGGCGGATTATTACGAGCAGTACTTC.